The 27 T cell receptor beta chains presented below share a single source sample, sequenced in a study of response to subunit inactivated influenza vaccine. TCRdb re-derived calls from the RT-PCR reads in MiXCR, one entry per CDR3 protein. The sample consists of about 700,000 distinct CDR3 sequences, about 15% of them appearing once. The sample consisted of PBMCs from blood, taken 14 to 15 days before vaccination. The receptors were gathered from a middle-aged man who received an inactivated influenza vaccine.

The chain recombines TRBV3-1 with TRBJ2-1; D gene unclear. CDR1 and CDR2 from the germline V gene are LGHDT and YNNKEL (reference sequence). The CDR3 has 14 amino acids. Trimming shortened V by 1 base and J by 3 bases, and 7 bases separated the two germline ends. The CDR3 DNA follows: TGTGCCAGCAGCCAAGGGCTAGGCTACAATGAGCAGTTCTTC. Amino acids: CASSQGLGYNEQFF.

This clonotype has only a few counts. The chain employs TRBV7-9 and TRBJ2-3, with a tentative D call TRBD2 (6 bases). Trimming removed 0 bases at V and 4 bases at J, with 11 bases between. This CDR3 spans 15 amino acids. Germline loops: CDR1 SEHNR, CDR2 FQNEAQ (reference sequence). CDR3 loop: CASSLAGGGPDTQYF. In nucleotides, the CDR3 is TGTGCCAGCAGCTTAGCGGGAGGAGGTCCAGATACGCAGTATTTT.

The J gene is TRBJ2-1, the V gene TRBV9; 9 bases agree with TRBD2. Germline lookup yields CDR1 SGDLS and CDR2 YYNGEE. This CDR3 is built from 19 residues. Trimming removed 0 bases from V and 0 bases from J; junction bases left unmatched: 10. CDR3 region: CASSVALAGVTSSYNEQFF. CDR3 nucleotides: TGTGCCAGCAGCGTAGCTTTAGCGGGGGTCACGAGCTCCTACAATGAGCAGTTCTTC. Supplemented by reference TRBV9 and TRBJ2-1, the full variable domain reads DSGVTQTPKHLITATGQRVTLRCSPRSGDLSVYWYQQSLDQGLQFLIQYYNGEERAKGNILERFSAQQFPDLHSELNLSSLELGDSALYFCASSVALAGVTSSYNEQFFGPGTRLTVL.

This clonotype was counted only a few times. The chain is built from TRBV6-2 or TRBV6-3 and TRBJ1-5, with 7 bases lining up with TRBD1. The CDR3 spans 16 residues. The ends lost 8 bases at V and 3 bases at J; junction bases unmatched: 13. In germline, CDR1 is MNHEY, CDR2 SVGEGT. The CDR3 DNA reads TGTGCCAGCCGAAGGACAGGACTGCAAGTCAATCAGCCCCAGCATTTT. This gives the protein CASRRTGLQVNQPQHF.

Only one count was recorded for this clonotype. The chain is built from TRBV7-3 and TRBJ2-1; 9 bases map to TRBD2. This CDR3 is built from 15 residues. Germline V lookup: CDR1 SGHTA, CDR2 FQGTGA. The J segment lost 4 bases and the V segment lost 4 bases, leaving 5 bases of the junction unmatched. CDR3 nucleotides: TGTGCCAGCAGCTCATCTAGCGGGAATTACAATGAGCAGTTCTTC. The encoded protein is CASSSSSGNYNEQFF.

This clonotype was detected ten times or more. CDR3 amino acids: CASSPGVSSPLHF. The CDR3 DNA sequence: TGTGCCAGCAGCCCAGGGGTCAGCTCACCCCTCCACTTT. V gene TRBV7-2 combines with J gene TRBJ1-6, with D possibly matching TRBD1 (6 bases). The length of the CDR3 is 13 residues. The V end was cut by 5 bases, the J end by 10 bases, with 12 bases between. Germline-derived CDR1 and CDR2 are SGHTA and FQGNSA.

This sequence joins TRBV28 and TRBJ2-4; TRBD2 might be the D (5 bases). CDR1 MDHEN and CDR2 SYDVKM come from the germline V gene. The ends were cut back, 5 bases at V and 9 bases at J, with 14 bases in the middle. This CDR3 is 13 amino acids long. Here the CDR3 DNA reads TGTGCCAGCAGTCCGGGGAGCCTAGGCATTCAGTACTTC. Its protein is CASSPGSLGIQYF.

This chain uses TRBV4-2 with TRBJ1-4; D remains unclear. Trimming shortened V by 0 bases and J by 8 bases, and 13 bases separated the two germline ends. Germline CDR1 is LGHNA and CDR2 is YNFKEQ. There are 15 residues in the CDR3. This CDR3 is CASSQDSGFWEKLFF. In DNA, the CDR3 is TGTGCCAGCAGCCAAGATTCGGGCTTTTGGGAAAAACTGTTTTTT.

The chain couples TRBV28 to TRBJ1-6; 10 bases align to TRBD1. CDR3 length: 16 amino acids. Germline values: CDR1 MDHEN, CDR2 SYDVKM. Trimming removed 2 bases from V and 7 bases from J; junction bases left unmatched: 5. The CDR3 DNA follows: TGTGCCAGCAGTTTAATCTTGGGACAGGGGAATTCACCCCTCCACTTT. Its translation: CASSLILGQGNSPLHF.

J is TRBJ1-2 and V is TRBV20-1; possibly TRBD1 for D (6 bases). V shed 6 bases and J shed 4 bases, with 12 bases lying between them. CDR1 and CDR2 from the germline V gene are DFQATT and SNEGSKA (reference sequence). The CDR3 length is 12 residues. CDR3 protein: CSALTGIYGYTF. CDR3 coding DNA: TGCAGTGCCTTAACAGGGATCTATGGCTACACCTTC.

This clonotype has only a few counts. The CDR3 loop reads CSAAGGGNSPLHF. The CDR3 bases are TGCAGTGCTGCAGGGGGGGGTAATTCACCCCTCCACTTT. The chain combines TRBV20-1 with TRBJ1-6, with 7 bases matching TRBD1. Trimming took 5 bases from V and 6 from J; bases not matched to a gene: 4. The germline CDR1 and CDR2 sequences are DFQATT and SNEGSKA (reference sequence). The CDR3 extends over 13 amino acids.

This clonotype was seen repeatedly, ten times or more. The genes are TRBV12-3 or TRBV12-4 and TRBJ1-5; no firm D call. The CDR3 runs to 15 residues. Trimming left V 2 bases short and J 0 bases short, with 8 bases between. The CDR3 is CASSLPGYSNQPQHF. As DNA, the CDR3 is TGTGCCAGCAGTTTACCCGGTTATAGCAATCAGCCCCAGCATTTT.

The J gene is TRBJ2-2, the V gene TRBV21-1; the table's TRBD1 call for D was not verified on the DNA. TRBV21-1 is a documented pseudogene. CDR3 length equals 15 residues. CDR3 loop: CASTGHPLLTGELFF. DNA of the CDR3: TGTGCCAGCACCGGACACCCTCTGTTGACCGGGGAGCTGTTTTTT.

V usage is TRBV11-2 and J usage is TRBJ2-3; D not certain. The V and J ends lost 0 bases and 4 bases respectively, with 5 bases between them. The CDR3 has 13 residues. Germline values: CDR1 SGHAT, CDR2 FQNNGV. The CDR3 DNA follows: TGTGCCAGCAGCTTAGAATACCCAGATACGCAGTATTTT. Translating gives CASSLEYPDTQYF.

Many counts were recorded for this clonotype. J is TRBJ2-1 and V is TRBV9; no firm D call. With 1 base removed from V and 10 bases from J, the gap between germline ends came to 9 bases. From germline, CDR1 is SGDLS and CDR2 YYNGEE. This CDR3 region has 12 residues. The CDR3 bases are TGTGCCAGCAGCGTATCATCGGGCGAGCAGTTCTTC. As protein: CASSVSSGEQFF. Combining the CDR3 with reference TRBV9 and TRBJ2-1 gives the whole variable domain DSGVTQTPKHLITATGQRVTLRCSPRSGDLSVYWYQQSLDQGLQFLIQYYNGEERAKGNILERFSAQQFPDLHSELNLSSLELGDSALYFCASSVSSGEQFFGPGTRLTVL.

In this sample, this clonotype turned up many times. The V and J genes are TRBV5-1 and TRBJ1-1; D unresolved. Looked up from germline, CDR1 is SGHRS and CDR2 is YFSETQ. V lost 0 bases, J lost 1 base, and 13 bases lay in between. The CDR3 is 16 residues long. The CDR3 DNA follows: TGCGCCAGCAGCTTGGAACCCGTGGGGAGGAACACTGAAGCTTTCTTT. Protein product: CASSLEPVGRNTEAFF.

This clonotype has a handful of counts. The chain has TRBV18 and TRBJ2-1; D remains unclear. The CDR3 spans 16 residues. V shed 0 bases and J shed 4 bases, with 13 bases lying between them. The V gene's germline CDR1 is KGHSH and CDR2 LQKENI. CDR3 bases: TGTGCCAGCTCACCACCCGGTGGGCCGGTGTACAATGAGCAGTTCTTC. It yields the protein CASSPPGGPVYNEQFF.

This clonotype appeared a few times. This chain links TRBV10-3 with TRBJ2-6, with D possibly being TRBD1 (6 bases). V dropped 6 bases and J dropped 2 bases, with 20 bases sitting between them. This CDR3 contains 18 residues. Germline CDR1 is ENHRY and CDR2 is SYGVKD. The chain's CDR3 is CAIRPSGGRTAGANVLTF. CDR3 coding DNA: TGTGCCATCAGGCCTTCTGGGGGCCGTACAGCTGGGGCCAACGTCCTGACTTTC.

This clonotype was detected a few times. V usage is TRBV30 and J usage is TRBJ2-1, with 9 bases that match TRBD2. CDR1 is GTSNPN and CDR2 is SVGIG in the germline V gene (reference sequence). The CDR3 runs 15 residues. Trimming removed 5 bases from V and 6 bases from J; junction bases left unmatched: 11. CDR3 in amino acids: CAWGRGGGGANEQFF. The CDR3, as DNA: TGTGCCTGGGGAAGAGGAGGCGGGGGGGCCAATGAGCAGTTCTTC.

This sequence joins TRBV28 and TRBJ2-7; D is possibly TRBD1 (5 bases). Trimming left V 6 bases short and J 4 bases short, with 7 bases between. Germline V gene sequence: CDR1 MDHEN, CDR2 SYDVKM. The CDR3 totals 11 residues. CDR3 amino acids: CASRTEYEQYF. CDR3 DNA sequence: TGTGCCAGCAGGACAGAGTACGAGCAGTACTTC.

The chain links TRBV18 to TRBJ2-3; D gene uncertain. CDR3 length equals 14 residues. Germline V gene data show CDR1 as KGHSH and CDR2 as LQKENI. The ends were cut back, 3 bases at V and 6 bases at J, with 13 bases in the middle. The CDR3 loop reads CASSPPGVTDTQYF. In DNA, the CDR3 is TGTGCCAGCTCACCCCCCGGTGTGACGGATACGCAGTATTTT.

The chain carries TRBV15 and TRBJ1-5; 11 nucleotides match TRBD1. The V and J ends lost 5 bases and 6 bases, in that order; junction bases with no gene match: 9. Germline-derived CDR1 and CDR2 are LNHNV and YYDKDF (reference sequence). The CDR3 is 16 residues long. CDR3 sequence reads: CATSGGTGGFVQPQHF. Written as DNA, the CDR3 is TGTGCCACCAGCGGAGGGACAGGGGGGTTCGTTCAGCCCCAGCATTTT.

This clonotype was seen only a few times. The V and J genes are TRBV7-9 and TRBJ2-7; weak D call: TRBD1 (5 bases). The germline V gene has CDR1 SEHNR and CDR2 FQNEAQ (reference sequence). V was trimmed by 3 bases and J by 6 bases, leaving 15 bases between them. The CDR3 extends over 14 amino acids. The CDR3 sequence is CASSLGHGNSEQYF. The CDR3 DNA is TGTGCCAGCAGCTTGGGGCACGGCAATAGCGAGCAGTACTTC. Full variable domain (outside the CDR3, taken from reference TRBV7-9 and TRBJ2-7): DTGVSQNPRHKITKRGQNVTFRCDPISEHNRLYWYRQTLGQGPEFLTYFQNEAQLEKSRLLSDRFSAERPKGSFSTLEIQRTEQGDSAMYLCASSLGHGNSEQYFGPGTRLTVT.

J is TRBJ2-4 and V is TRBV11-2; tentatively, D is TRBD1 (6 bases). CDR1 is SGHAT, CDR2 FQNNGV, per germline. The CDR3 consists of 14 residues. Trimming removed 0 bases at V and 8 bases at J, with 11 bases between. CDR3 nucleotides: TGTGCCAGCAGCTTAGAGCCCAGGGGAGACATTCAGTACTTC. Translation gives CASSLEPRGDIQYF.

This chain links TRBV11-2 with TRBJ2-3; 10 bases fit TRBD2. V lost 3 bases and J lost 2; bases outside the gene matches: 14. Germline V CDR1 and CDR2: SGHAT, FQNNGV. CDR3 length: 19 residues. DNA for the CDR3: TGTGCCAGCAGCTTCAACCCGGCGCTAGCGGGGGTTACCACAGATACGCAGTATTTT. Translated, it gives CASSFNPALAGVTTDTQYF.

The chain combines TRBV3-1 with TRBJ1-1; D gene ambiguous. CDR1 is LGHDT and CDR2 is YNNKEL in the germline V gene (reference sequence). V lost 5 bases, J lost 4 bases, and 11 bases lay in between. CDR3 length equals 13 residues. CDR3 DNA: TGTGCCAGCAGCGCTGACCCAGGCACTGAAGCTTTCTTT. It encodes CASSADPGTEAFF.

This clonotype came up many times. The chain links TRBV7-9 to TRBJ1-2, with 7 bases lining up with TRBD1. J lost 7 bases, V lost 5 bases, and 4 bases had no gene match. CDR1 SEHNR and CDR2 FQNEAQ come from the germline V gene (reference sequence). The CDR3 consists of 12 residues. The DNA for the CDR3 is TGTGCCAGCAGCGCAGGGGGATCTGGCTACACCTTC. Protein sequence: CASSAGGSGYTF.